Each of the 2 T cell receptor beta chains below was sequenced from the same sample in a study of sequential checkpoint blockade in melanoma. Treatment reported: randomized to nivolumab then ipilimumab (arm A) or the reverse (arm B). Here immunoSEQ multiplex PCR was the method, and the copy in TCRdb shows in-frame clones only, minus some. The sample includes some 7,000 clones, over 25% seen only once; the top ten take around 25%. The specimen comprised tumor tissue (inferred from file names), sampled from a patient given nivolumab and ipilimumab in sequence. These receptors were obtained from a human donor with melanoma.

This clone was seen more than once but under ten times. The chain has TRBV11-3 and TRBJ2-7; 9 bases line up with TRBD1. J gave up 4 bases and V 6 bases, and 10 bases lay outside the gene matches. The CDR3 spans 15 residues. From germline, CDR1 is SGHNT and CDR2 YENEEA. The CDR3 spells CASSFTTGTGYEQYF. In nucleotides, the CDR3 is TGTGCCAGCAGTTTTACGACCGGGACAGGGTACGAGCAGTACTTC.

This clone was seen just once. The chain has TRBV19 and TRBJ2-6; D might be TRBD2 (6 bases). In germline, CDR1 is LNHDA, CDR2 SQIVND (reference sequence). This CDR3 has 19 amino acids. Trimming removed 0 bases at V and 2 bases at J, with 17 bases between. The CDR3 spells CASSIEPGRRVAGANVLTF. The CDR3 DNA sequence: TGTGCCAGTAGTATAGAACCTGGCAGGAGGGTTGCTGGGGCCAACGTCCTGACTTTC. The full variable domain, with the rest looked up from reference TRBV19 and TRBJ2-6, is DGGITQSPKYLFRKEGQNVTLSCEQNLNHDAMYWYRQDPGQGLRLIYYSQIVNDFQKGDIAEGYSVSREKKESFPLTVTSAQKNPTAFYLCASSIEPGRRVAGANVLTFGAGSRLTVL.